This TCR beta chain was recovered during a study of blood T cell repertoires in COVID-19 (dated by TCRdb to the early 2020s). Some background on the complete study: Collaborator samples came from the United States, Italy and Spain and covered acute and convalescent phases of COVID-19. Where HLA class I and class II types were available, the types were taken from metadata supplied by the sample provider, not from assay-based typing. The samples were drawn from two sources: the first 160 participants of the ongoing ImmuneRACE study, and 1,000 to 1,500 subjects contributed by 6 global collaborators. A freely available public database, intended as a resource for researchers studying the immune response to SARS-CoV-2, is where the repertoires were released. Subjects who had been exposed to COVID-19, were actively infected with it, or had recovered from it provided the deeply sampled blood TCRbeta repertoires that made up the dataset. Nearly every sample came with metadata listing a de-identified subject ID, COVID-19 status, age in years and sex. The material from the prospective study consisted of cDNA or gDNA derived from T cells, B-cell-depleted T cells, or PBMCs. Findings and caveats that apply to the study as a whole: How much clinical and demographic metadata was included differed by source and by participant, and the metadata was provided uncurated.

In the prospective study, participants were 18 to 89 years old, resided in fewer than 25 geographic areas of the United States, and were enrolled through a virtual design. To assign participants to cohorts, the prospective study relied on clinical history that participants themselves reported in a screening survey and a study questionnaire. Recovered participants in ImmuneRACE Cohort 3 were defined as having two consecutive negative NP/OP PCR tests, clearance from a healthcare professional, or resolution of symptoms. In the prospective study, mobile phlebotomists collected whole blood, serum and a nasopharyngeal or oropharyngeal swab from each participant. Participants in the prospective study had the option to provide additional blood draws and questionnaires over a roughly two-month period. Prospective study blood samples were shipped either frozen or at room temperature before DNA extraction.

Concerning this clone: Its antigen is unknown. No quality values exist for individual bases; no much larger clone is one base distant.

TCRbeta CDR3 regions were amplified from genomic DNA by means of the immunoSEQ Assay, a bias-controlled multiplex PCR. Turning to the authors' computational methods: Nucleated cell counts per sample were estimated from amplification of reference gene primers within the assay. Sequence reads were collapsed and filtered to measure the absolute abundance of every unique TCRbeta CDR3 rearrangement. For each sample, productive Simpson clonality was calculated as the square root of Simpson's diversity index across productive rearrangements. TCRdb limited this immuneACCESS table to in-frame rearrangements with V and J called. A share of clones is missing; checked studies link under half to unresolved V genes, and the rest is unexplained. The DNA gave D and trimming, while V, J and clone size come from that table. This sample comprises hundreds of thousands of clones, approximately 85% of them detected only once. The ten largest clonotypes hold 2% to 2.5% of the sample.

Sequences MNHEY (CDR1) and SMNVEV (CDR2) are obtained from the germline V gene (reference sequence). CDR3 length: 12 amino acids, cysteine to phenylalanine. Only CDR3 DNA is held: 36 bases, read in frame from base 1. The junction shows trimming of 6 bases on V and 4 bases on J, plus 9 bases between the germline ends. The sequencing input was PBMCs or T cells enriched from blood (not recorded which). The clonotype originates from a woman in her forties or fifties who had recovered from COVID-19. The rearranged chain carries TRBV27 and TRBJ2-5; the D gene lacks a confident call. DNA sequence: TGTGCCAGCAGAAACCGCAGAGAGACCCAGTACTTC. It codes for CASRNRRETQYF.